Below, 18 T cell receptor beta chains from the same sample are listed, as sequenced in a study of breast tumors, draining lymph nodes, adjacent tissues. TCRdb passed the multiplex PCR reads through MiXCR, listing each CDR3 protein once. The table has roughly 17,000 distinct CDR3 sequences, 43% seen once. The sequenced material came from breast tumor tissue. These receptors all stem from a female donor with breast cancer. Some clones in this sample may be carry-over from other donors' samples.

This clonotype was recorded only once. This sequence joins TRBV20-1 and TRBJ2-3; 10 nucleotides match TRBD2. The CDR3 totals 18 residues. V lost 0 bases, J lost 4 bases, and 13 bases stayed unmatched. Looked up from germline, CDR1 is DFQATT and CDR2 is SNEGSKA (reference sequence). The CDR3 bases are TGCAGTGCTAGAGATCGGGCTAGCGGGAGCCTCCCCCCAGATACGCAGTATTTT. Amino acids: CSARDRASGSLPPDTQYF.

The chain has TRBV7-3 and TRBJ2-2; the D gene is possibly TRBD1 (7 bases). The germline V and J ends were trimmed by 6 bases and 14 bases, with 19 bases remaining between them. The CDR3 runs 13 residues. Germline V CDR1 and CDR2: SGHTA, FQGTGA. In DNA, the CDR3 is TGTGCCAGCAGTCCTGACAGGGCCGGGGGACTGTTTTTT. Its translation is CASSPDRAGGLFF.

The V and J genes are TRBV24-1 and TRBJ2-1, with D perhaps TRBD2 (6 bases). The CDR3 is made up of 15 amino acids. Germline V gives CDR1 KGHDR, CDR2 SFDVKD. Trimming removed 4 bases from V and 1 base from J, with 10 bases in between. This CDR3 reads CATSEGTLSYNEQFF. For the CDR3, the DNA is TGTGCCACCAGTGAGGGGACTTTATCCTACAATGAGCAGTTCTTC.

This clonotype was recorded at least ten times. This rearrangement joins TRBV5-5 to TRBJ2-1; D is unresolved. The CDR3 length is 16 residues. CDR1 is SGHKS and CDR2 is YYEKEE in the germline V gene (reference sequence). Trimming removed 1 base from V and 2 bases from J, with 13 bases in between. This CDR3 is CASSLHVDPPYNEQFF. The CDR3 DNA sequence: TGTGCCAGCAGCTTGCATGTGGATCCCCCCTACAATGAGCAGTTCTTC.

This clonotype was seen many times. The chain links TRBV6-1 to TRBJ2-7, with a weak D call TRBD2 (5 bases). The germline CDR1 and CDR2 sequences are MNHNS and SASEGT. CDR3 length equals 16 residues. The V end lost 0 bases, the J end lost 7 bases, and 19 bases lay between the germline ends. The CDR3 region is CASSEALLARDGEQYF. CDR3 DNA: TGTGCCAGCAGTGAAGCGCTTCTGGCCCGGGATGGAGAGCAGTACTTC.

In this sample, this clonotype turned up many times. The chain carries TRBV7-9 and TRBJ2-7; no firm D call. The CDR3 runs to 13 residues. Deletions cut 3 bases from V and 0 bases from J, with 6 bases between. Germline loops: CDR1 SEHNR, CDR2 FQNEAQ (reference sequence). The CDR3 loop reads CASSFDFSYEQYF. Here the CDR3 DNA reads TGTGCCAGCAGCTTTGACTTCTCCTACGAGCAGTACTTC.

This clonotype was recorded at least ten times. This chain uses TRBV6-1 with TRBJ2-7; D is tentatively TRBD1 or TRBD2 (6 bases each). Germline lookup yields CDR1 MNHNS and CDR2 SASEGT. This CDR3 spans 15 amino acids. V was cut by 4 bases and J by 0 bases, with 13 bases left in between. The CDR3 here is CASSGPGANSYEQYF. The CDR3 nucleotides are TGTGCCAGCAGTGGGCCGGGGGCCAACTCCTACGAGCAGTACTTC.

This clonotype came up a few times. The V call is TRBV20-1, the J call TRBJ2-7, with 8 positions matching TRBD1. Germline V gene lookup returns CDR1 DFQATT and CDR2 SNEGSKA (reference sequence). The CDR3 has 14 amino acids. Trimming at V came to 5 bases and at J to 2 bases, leaving 8 bases not matched to a gene. The CDR3 region has the DNA TGCAGTGCTCTGCGAACAGGGGGAACCTACGAGCAGTACTTC. Translating gives CSALRTGGTYEQYF.

This clonotype occurred many times. The V gene is TRBV7-3, the J gene TRBJ2-2; TRBD2 matches 8 bases. The J segment lost 6 bases and the V segment lost 6 bases, leaving 9 bases of the junction unmatched. The CDR3 contains 15 residues. The germline gives CDR1 SGHTA, CDR2 FQGTGA. This CDR3 is CASRLAAIGPGELFF. The CDR3 DNA reads TGTGCCAGCAGACTAGCGGCCATTGGGCCCGGGGAGCTGTTTTTT.

This clonotype was seen repeatedly, ten times or more. This chain uses TRBV6-2 or TRBV6-3 with TRBJ2-6, with 13 positions matching TRBD2. J lost 1 base, V lost 7 bases, and 4 bases had no gene match. CDR3 length: 17 residues. CDR1 is MNHEY, CDR2 SVGEGT, per germline. The CDR3 nucleotides read TGTGCCAGCAACGGACTAGCGGGAGTATCTGGGGCCAACGTCCTGACTTTC. It codes for CASNGLAGVSGANVLTF.

In its sample, this clonotype was seen many times. The rearrangement links TRBV27 to TRBJ2-1; 7 nucleotides match TRBD2. After removal of 6 bases from V and 8 bases from J, the junction contained 10 bases not matched to a gene. The CDR3 has 14 amino acids. Germline V gene sequence: CDR1 MNHEY, CDR2 SMNVEV (reference sequence). The DNA for the CDR3 is TGTGCCAGCAGCAAGAGAGCGGGGTTCGATGAGCAGTTCTTC. Translation gives CASSKRAGFDEQFF.

This chain links TRBV24-1 with TRBJ1-2; unclear D gene. V was shortened by 0 bases and J by 6 bases, with 10 bases between the two germline ends. There are 14 residues in the CDR3. Germline V lookup: CDR1 KGHDR, CDR2 SFDVKD. Written as DNA, the CDR3 is TGTGCCACCAGTGATTTGGGACGGGTGGATGGCTACACCTTC. Protein: CATSDLGRVDGYTF.

This clonotype was recorded at least ten times. A much larger clone sits a single nucleotide away, making a read error possible. This chain joins TRBV5-5 and TRBJ2-7, with D perhaps TRBD1 or TRBD2 (5 bases each). V gave up 4 bases and J gave up 3 bases, with 14 bases separating them. CDR3 size: 14 residues. CDR1 is SGHKS and CDR2 is YYEKEE in the germline V gene (reference sequence). The CDR3 region has the DNA TGTGCCAGCAGCAGAACGGGACCGCACTACGAGCAGTACTTC. Encoded protein: CASSRTGPHYEQYF.

This clonotype has at least ten counts. The CDR3 DNA is TGTGCCAGCAGTCCCGACAGGGAAGAGACCCAGTACTTC. This codes for CASSPDREETQYF. The chain carries TRBV6-1 and TRBJ2-5, with 7 bases aligning to TRBD1. The CDR3 is made up of 13 amino acids. V was clipped by 5 bases and J by 3 bases; unmatched bases: 3. Per germline, CDR1 MNHNS and CDR2 SASEGT.

The rearrangement links TRBV24-1 to TRBJ2-3; 14 nucleotides match TRBD2. Germline V gene lookup returns CDR1 KGHDR and CDR2 SFDVKD. J was trimmed by 3 bases and V by 4 bases; bases with no gene match: 2. This CDR3 region has 16 residues. The chain's CDR3 is CATSERTSGRTDTQYF. In DNA, the CDR3 is TGTGCCACCAGTGAACGGACTAGCGGGAGGACAGATACGCAGTATTTT.

There are many counts of this clonotype. This sequence may be a read error, since a much larger clone differs from it by one base. J is TRBJ1-5 and V is TRBV6-5; possible D gene TRBD1, 5 bases. Trimming stripped 5 bases from V and 5 bases from J, with 13 bases between. This CDR3 has 14 amino acids. Germline V gene data show CDR1 as MNHEY and CDR2 as SVGAGI. CDR3 amino acids: CASSHRGAYQPQHF. CDR3 nucleotides: TGTGCCAGCAGTCACAGAGGGGCCTATCAGCCCCAGCATTTT.

The chain recombines TRBV7-9 with TRBJ2-5; D perhaps matches TRBD2 (6 bases). This CDR3 has 15 residues. Trimming stripped 2 bases from V and 2 bases from J, with 12 bases between. CDR1 and CDR2 from the germline V gene are SEHNR and FQNEAQ (reference sequence). The DNA of the CDR3 is TGTGCCAGCAGCTTAAATTCCGGGGGACAAGAGACCCAGTACTTC. It is translated as CASSLNSGGQETQYF.

Sample share makes this clonotype medium-sized. This chain connects TRBV20-1 to TRBJ2-3, with D tentatively TRBD2 (5 bases). The CDR3 length is 12 residues. Germline V gives CDR1 DFQATT, CDR2 SNEGSKA (reference sequence). V was shortened by 6 bases and J by 0 bases, with 7 bases between the two germline ends. In DNA form, the CDR3 reads TGCAGTGCAGCGGCCAGCACAGATACGCAGTATTTT. This sequence encodes CSAAASTDTQYF.